The 3 T cell receptor beta chains listed next were all sequenced from one sample in a study of blood T cell repertoires in COVID-19. Sequencing was performed with immunoSEQ multiplex PCR; in TCRdb, only in-frame clones are kept and a portion is missing. Of about 81,000 clones in the sample, 88% were seen once. Sequencing was done on a sample of peripheral blood. These TCRs come from a woman of 80 years or more with acute or convalescent COVID-19.

This clone is a singleton in its sample. This chain links TRBV7-6 with TRBJ2-3; 7 bases are a match to TRBD1. The germline V gene encodes CDR1 SGHVS and CDR2 FNYEAQ. CDR3 size: 13 residues. Trimming removed 5 bases from V and 6 bases from J; junction bases left unmatched: 5. This CDR3 is CASSHPDRDTQYF. The CDR3, as DNA: TGTGCCAGCAGCCACCCGGACAGGGATACGCAGTATTTT.

V and J are TRBV9 and TRBJ1-2, with D perhaps matching TRBD1 (5 bases). This CDR3 has 17 residues. Trimming shortened V by 0 bases and J by 0 bases, and 15 bases separated the two germline ends. In germline, CDR1 is SGDLS, CDR2 YYNGEE. The CDR3 nucleotides read TGTGCCAGCAGCGTAGTCACCCCAGGGATAGCTAACTATGGCTACACCTTC. This gives the protein CASSVVTPGIANYGYTF.

J is TRBJ2-7 and V is TRBV6-2 or TRBV6-3, with 8 bases lining up with TRBD2. The CDR3 spans 14 residues. Germline V gives CDR1 MNHEY, CDR2 SVGEGT. V trimming: 1 base; J trimming: 12 bases; junction bases outside the gene matches: 11. The CDR3 sequence is CASSYYRDLGRGYF. In DNA form, the CDR3 reads TGTGCCAGCAGTTACTACCGGGACCTCGGGAGGGGGTACTTC.